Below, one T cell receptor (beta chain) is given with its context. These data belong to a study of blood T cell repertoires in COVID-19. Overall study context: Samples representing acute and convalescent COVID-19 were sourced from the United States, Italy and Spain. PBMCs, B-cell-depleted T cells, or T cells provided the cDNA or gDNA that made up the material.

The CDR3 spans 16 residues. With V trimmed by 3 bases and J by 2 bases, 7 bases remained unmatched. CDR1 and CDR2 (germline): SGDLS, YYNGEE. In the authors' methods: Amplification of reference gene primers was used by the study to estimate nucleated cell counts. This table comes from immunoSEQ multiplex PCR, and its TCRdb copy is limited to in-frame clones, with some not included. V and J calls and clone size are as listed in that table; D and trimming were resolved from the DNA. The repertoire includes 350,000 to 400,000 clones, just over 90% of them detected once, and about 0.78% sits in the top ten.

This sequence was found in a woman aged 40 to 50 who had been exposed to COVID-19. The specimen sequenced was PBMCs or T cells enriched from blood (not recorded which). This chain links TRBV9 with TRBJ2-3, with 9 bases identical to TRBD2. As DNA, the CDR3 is TGTGCCAGCAGCGGTCTAGCGGGACTCGCCACAGATACGCAGTATTTT. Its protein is CASSGLAGLATDTQYF.